This T cell receptor beta chain came from a study of vaccination effects on CD4 cells after COVID-19. This clone occurred once. Its target is not known. The data were produced by immunoSEQ multiplex PCR, yet TCRdb's version contains in-frame clones alone and is incomplete. The table includes tens of thousands of clones, around 68% detected once. Expansion of antigen-specific CD4+ T cells with viral peptide pools was carried out by the ViraFEST assay before sequencing. CD4+ T cells were isolated after around 10 days of culture. Vaccinated recipients, who were negative for nucleocapsid antibodies, had no history of SARS-CoV-2 infection. Researchers reported culturing 2.1 million or so PBMC in each well, adding approximately 9.4 IU/ml IL-2 and about 10 ug/ml peptides. Fresh IL-2-containing medium replaced half the medium on days 3 and 7. Sequencing was performed on CD4+ T cells from PBMCs cultured with SARS-CoV-2 spike peptides, taken before COVID-19 vaccination. The TCR comes from a human donor who received a COVID-19 vaccine.

The CDR3 loop reads CASSIGTVGEAFF. The CDR3 nucleotides are TGTGCCAGTAGTATAGGAACTGTGGGTGAAGCTTTCTTT. This chain uses TRBV19 with TRBJ1-1; no reliable D call. With 1 base removed from V and 7 bases from J, the gap between germline ends came to 10 bases. This CDR3 is built from 13 residues. Germline CDR1 reads LNHDA; CDR2 reads SQIVND (reference sequence).